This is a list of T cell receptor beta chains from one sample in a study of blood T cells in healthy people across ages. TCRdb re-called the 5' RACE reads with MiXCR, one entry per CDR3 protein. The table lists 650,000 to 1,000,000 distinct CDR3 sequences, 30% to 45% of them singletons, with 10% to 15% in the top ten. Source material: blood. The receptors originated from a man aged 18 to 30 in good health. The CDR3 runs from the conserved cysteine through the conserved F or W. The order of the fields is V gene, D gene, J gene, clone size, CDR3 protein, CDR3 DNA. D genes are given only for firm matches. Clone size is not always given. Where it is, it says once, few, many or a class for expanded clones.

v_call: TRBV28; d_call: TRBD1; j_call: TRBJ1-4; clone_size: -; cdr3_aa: CASSSGQPTEELFF; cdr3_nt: TGTGCCAGCAGTTCGGGACAGCCTACTGAAGAACTGTTTTTT
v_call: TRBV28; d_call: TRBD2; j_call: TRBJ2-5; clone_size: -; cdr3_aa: CASAAGGIGETQYF; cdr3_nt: TGTGCCAGCGCGGCGGGGGGGATTGGAGAGACCCAGTACTTC
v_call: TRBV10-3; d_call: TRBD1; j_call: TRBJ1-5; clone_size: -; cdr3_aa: CAISWTGGSNQPQHF; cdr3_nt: TGTGCCATCAGTTGGACAGGGGGTAGCAATCAGCCCCAGCATTTT
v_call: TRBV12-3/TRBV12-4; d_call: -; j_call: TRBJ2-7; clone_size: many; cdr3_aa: CASSQPGGGANYEQYF; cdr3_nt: TGTGCCAGCAGCCAACCCGGAGGGGGTGCCAACTACGAGCAGTACTTC
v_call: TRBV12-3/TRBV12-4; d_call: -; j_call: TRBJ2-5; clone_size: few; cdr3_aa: CASGTISLQETQYF; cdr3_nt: TGTGCCAGCGGTACAATCAGCCTCCAAGAGACCCAGTACTTC
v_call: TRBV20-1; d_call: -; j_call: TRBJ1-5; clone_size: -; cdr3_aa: CSVPQASNQPQHF; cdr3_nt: TGCAGTGTGCCCCAGGCGAGCAATCAGCCCCAGCATTTT
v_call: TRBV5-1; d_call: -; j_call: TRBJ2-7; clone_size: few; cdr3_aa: CASSLTTGSSYNEQYF; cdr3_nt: TGCGCCAGCAGCTTAACGACAGGAAGCTCCTACAATGAGCAGTACTTC
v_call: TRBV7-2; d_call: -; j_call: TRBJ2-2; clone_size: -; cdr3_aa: CASSPSGRNTGELFF; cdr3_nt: TGTGCCAGCAGCCCTTCGGGGAGGAACACCGGGGAGCTGTTTTTT
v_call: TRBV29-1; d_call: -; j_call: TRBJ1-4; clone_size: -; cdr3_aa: CSAQQGFNEKLFF; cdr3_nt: TGCAGCGCACAACAGGGATTTAATGAAAAACTGTTTTTT
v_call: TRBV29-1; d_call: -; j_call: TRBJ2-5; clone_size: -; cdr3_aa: CSVVGHAATQYF; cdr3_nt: TGCAGCGTTGTCGGTCACGCGGCGACCCAGTACTTC
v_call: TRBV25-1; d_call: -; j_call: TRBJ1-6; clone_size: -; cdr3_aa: CASSPRSNSPLHF; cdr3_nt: TGTGCCAGCAGTCCCAGAAGTAATTCACCCCTCCACTTT
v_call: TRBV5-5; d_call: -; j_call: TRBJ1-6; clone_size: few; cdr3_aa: CASSLYREESSPLHF; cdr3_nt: TGTGCCAGCAGCTTGTACAGGGAGGAGAGTTCACCCCTCCACTTT
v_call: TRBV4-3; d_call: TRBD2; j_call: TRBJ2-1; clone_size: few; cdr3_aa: CASSQAVSLAGAPWDEQFF; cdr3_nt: TGCGCCAGCAGCCAAGCAGTGAGTCTAGCGGGGGCCCCTTGGGATGAGCAGTTCTTC
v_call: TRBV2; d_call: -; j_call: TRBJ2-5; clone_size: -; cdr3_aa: CASTTAPETQYF; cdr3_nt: TGTGCCAGCACAACAGCCCCAGAGACCCAGTACTTC
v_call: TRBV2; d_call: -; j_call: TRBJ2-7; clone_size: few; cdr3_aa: CASIGGTAYEQYF; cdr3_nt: TGTGCCAGCATAGGCGGGACCGCCTACGAGCAGTACTTC
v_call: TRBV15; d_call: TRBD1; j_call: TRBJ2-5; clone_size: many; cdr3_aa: CATSRDGQERKETQYF; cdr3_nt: TGTGCCACCAGCAGAGATGGACAGGAAAGGAAAGAGACCCAGTACTTC
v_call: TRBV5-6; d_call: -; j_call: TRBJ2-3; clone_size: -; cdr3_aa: CASSLVRTTGTQYF; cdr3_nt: TGTGCCAGCAGCTTGGTTCGGACCACGGGCACGCAGTATTTT
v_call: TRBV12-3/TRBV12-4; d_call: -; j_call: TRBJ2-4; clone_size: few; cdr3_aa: CASSSTGRNIQYF; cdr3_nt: TGTGCCAGCAGTTCCACAGGGAGGAACATTCAGTACTTC
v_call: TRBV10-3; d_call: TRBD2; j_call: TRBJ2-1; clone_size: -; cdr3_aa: CAIRNSGRADDEQFF; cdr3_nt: TGTGCCATCAGGAATAGCGGGAGGGCCGATGATGAGCAGTTCTTC
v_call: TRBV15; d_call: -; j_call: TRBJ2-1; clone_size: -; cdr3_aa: CATSRYIKSSYNEQFF; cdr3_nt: TGTGCCACCAGCAGATATATAAAAAGCTCCTACAATGAGCAGTTCTTC
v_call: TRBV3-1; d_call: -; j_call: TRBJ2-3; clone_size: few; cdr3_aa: CASSQGSQFSTDTQYF; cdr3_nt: TGTGCCAGCAGCCAAGGAAGTCAGTTTAGCACAGATACGCAGTATTTT
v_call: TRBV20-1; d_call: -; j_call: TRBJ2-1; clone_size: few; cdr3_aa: CSAEDQANLLNEQFF; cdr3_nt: TGCAGTGCCGAGGACCAGGCGAATTTACTCAATGAGCAGTTCTTC
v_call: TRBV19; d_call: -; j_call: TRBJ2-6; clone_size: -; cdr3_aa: CASREPGRSGANVLTF; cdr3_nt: TGTGCCAGTAGAGAACCTGGACGGTCTGGGGCCAACGTCCTGACTTTC
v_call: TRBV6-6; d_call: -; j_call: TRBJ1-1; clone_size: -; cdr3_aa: CASSTTQVNTEAFF; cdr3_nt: TGTGCCAGCAGTACGACACAGGTGAACACTGAAGCTTTCTTT
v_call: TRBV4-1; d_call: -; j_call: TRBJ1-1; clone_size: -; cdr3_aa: CASRRQENTEAFF; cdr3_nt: TGCGCCAGCAGGCGACAAGAGAACACTGAAGCTTTCTTT
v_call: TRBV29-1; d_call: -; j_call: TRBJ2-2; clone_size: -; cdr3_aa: CSVAGAANTGELFF; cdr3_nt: TGCAGCGTTGCGGGGGCAGCAAACACCGGGGAGCTGTTTTTT
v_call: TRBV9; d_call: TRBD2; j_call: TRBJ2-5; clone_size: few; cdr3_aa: CASSVLAGGGTETQYF; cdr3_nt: TGTGCCAGCAGCGTTCTAGCGGGAGGGGGGACAGAGACCCAGTACTTC
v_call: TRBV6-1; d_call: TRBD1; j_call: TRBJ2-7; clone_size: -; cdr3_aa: CASSEPGQGSYEQYF; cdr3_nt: TGTGCCAGCAGTGAACCGGGACAGGGCTCCTACGAGCAGTACTTC
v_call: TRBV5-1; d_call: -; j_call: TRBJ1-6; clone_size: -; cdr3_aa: CASSKAQGGWENSPLHF; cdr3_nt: TGCGCCAGCAGCAAAGCCCAGGGCGGATGGGAAAATTCACCCCTCCACTTT
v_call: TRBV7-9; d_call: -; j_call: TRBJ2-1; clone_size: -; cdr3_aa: CASSSPSGVSGHYNEQFF; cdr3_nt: TGTGCCAGCAGCTCGCCCTCTGGGGTTAGCGGACACTACAATGAGCAGTTCTTC
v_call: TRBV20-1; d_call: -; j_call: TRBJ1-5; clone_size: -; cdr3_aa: CSARDRGQGSQPQHF; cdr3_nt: TGCAGTGCTAGAGATCGGGGGCAGGGGAGCCAGCCCCAGCATTTT
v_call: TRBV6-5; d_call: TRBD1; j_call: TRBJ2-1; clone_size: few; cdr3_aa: CASSTPGQGVNEQFF; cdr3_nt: TGTGCCAGCAGTACCCCGGGACAGGGGGTAAATGAGCAGTTCTTC
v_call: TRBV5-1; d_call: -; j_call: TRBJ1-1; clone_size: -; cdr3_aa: CASSSTQGDPSTEAFF; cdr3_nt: TGCGCCAGCAGCTCTACTCAAGGGGATCCGTCCACTGAAGCTTTCTTT
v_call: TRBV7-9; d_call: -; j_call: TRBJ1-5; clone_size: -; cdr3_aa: CASSLEVRYSNQPQHF; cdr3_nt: TGTGCCAGCAGCTTAGAGGTCCGTTATAGCAATCAGCCCCAGCATTTT
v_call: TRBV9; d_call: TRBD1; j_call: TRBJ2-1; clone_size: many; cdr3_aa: CASRGQEYNEQFF; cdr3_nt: TGTGCCAGCAGAGGACAGGAATACAATGAGCAGTTCTTC
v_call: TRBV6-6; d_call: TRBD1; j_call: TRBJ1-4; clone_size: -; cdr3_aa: CASSFNRGF; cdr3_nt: TGTGCCAGCAGTTTCAACAGGGGTTTT
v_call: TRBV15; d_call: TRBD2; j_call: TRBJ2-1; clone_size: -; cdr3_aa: CATSRVTSANEQFF; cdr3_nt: TGTGCCACCAGCAGAGTAACTAGCGCCAATGAGCAGTTCTTC
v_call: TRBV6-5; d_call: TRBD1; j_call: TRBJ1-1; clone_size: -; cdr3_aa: CASVGQGNTEAFF; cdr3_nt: TGTGCCAGTGTTGGACAGGGAAACACTGAAGCTTTCTTT
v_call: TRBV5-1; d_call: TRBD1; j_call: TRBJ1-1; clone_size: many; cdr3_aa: CASSFDRGTEAFF; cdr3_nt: TGCGCCAGCAGCTTCGACAGGGGAACTGAAGCTTTCTTT
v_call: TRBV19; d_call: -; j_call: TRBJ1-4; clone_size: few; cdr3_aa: CASSTRGLGEKLFF; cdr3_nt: TGTGCCAGTAGTACCCGCGGGCTAGGGGAAAAACTGTTTTTT
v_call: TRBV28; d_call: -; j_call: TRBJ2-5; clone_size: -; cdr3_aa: CASSSPPDTTSRETQYF; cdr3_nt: TGTGCCAGCAGTTCGCCCCCCGACACGACATCCCGGGAGACCCAGTACTTC
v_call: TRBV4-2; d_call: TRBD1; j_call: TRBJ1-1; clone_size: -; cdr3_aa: CASSQGTGFGTEAFF; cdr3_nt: TGTGCCAGCAGCCAAGGGACAGGGTTTGGAACTGAAGCTTTCTTT
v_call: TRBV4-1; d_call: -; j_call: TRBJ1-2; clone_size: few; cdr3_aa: CASSQGVSNYGYTF; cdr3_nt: TGCGCCAGCAGCCAAGGGGTCAGCAACTATGGCTACACCTTC
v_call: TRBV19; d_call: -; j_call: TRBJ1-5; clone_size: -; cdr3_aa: CASSIPLRGGGNQPQHF; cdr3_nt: TGTGCCAGTAGTATACCCCTACGGGGGGGTGGCAATCAGCCCCAGCATTTT
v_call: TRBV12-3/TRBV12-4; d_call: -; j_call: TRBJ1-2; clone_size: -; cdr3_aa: CASNPQNYGYTF; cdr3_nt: TGTGCCAGCAATCCTCAAAACTATGGCTACACCTTC